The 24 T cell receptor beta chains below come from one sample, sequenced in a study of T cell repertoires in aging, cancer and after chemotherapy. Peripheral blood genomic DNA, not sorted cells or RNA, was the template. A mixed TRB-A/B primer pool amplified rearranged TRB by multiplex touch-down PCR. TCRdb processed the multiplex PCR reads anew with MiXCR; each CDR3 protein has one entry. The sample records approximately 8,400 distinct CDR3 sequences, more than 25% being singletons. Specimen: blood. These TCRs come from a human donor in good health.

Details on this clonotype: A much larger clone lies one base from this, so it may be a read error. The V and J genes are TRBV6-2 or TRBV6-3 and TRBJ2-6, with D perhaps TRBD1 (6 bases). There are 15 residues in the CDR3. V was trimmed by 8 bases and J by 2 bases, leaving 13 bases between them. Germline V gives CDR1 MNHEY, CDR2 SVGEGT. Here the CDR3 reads CASGETGTGANVLTF. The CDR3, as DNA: TGTGCCAGCGGTGAAACAGGGACTGGGGCCAACGTCCTGACTTTC.

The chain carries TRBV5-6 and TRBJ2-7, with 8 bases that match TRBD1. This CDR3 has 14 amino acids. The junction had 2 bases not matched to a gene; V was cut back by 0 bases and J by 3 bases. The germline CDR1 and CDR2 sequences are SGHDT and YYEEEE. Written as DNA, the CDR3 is TGTGCCAGCAGCTTGGGGACAGGGATCTACGAGCAGTACTTC. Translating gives CASSLGTGIYEQYF.

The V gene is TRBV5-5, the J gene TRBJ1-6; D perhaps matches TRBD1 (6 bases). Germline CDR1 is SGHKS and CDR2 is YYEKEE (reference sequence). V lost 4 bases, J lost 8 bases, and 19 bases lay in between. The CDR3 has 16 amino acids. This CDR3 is CASSRQRQVGHSPLHF. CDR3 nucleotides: TGTGCCAGCAGCCGACAGAGACAGGTCGGGCATTCACCCCTCCACTTT. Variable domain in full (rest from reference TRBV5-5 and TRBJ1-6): DAGVTQSPTHLIKTRGQQVTLRCSPISGHKSVSWYQQVLGQGPQFIFQYYEKEERGRGNFPDRFSARQFPNYSSELNVNALLLGDSALYLCASSRQRQVGHSPLHFGNGTRLTVT.

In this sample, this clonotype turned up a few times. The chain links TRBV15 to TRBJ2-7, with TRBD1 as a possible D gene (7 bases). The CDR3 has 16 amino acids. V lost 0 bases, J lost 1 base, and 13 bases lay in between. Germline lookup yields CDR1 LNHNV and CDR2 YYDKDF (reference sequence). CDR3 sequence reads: CATSRDIADRSYEQYF. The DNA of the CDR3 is TGTGCCACCAGCAGAGATATAGCGGACAGGTCCTACGAGCAGTACTTC.

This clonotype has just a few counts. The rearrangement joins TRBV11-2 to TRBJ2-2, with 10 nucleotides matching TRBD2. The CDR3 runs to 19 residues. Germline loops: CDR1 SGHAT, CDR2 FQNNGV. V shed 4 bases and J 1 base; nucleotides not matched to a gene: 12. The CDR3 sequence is CASSSRGSGLAVNTGELFF. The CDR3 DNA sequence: TGTGCCAGCAGCTCTAGAGGTAGCGGACTAGCGGTGAACACCGGGGAGCTGTTTTTT. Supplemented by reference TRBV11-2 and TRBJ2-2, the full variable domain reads EAGVAQSPRYKIIEKRQSVAFWCNPISGHATLYWYQQILGQGPKLLIQFQNNGVVDDSQLPKDRFSAERLKGVDSTLKIQPAKLEDSAVYLCASSSRGSGLAVNTGELFFGEGSRLTVL.

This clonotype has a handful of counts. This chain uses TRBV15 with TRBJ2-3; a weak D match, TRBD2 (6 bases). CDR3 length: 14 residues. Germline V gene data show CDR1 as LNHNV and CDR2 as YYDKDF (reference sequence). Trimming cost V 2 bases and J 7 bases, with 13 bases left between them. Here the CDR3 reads CATSRLTGVNTQYF. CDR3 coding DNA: TGTGCCACCAGCAGATTAACGGGGGTGAATACGCAGTATTTT. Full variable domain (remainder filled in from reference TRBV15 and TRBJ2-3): DAMVIQNPRYQVTQFGKPVTLSCSQTLNHNVMYWYQQKSSQAPKLLFHYYDKDFNNEADTPDNFQSRRPNTSFCFLDIRSPGLGDTAMYLCATSRLTGVNTQYFGPGTRLTVL.

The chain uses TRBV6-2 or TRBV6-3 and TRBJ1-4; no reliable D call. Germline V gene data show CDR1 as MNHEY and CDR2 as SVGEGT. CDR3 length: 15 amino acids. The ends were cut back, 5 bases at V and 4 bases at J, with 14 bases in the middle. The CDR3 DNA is TGTGCCAGCAGTCCCGGGAGGTTCGGTAATGAAAAACTGTTTTTT. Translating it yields CASSPGRFGNEKLFF.

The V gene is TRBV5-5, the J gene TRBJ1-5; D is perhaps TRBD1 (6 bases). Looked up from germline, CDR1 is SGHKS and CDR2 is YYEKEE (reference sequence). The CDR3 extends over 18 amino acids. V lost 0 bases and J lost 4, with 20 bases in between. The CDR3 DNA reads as TGTGCCAGCAGCTTGGGCGCCCAGGCTGACAGGACAAATCAGCCCCAGCATTTT. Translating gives CASSLGAQADRTNQPQHF.

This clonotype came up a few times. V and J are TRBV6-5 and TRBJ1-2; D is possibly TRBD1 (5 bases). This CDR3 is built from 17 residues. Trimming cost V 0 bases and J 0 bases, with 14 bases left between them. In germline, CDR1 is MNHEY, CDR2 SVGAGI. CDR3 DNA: TGTGCCAGCAGTTACTCTTCCTTGGGGGGAGCTAACTATGGCTACACCTTC. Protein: CASSYSSLGGANYGYTF.

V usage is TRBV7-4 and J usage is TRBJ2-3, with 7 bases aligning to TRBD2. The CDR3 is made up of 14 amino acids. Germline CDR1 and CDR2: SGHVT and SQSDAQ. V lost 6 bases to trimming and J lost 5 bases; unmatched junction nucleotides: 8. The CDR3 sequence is CASRAYGGGDTQYF. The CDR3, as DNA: TGTGCCAGCAGAGCTTATGGGGGGGGAGATACGCAGTATTTT.

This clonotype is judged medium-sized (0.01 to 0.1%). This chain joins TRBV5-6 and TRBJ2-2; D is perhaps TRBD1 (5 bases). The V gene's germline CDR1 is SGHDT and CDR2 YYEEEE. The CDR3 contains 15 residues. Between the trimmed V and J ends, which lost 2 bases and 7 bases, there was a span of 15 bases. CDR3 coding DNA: TGTGCCAGCAGCTTCTTGACAGACGGCCACGGGGAGCTGTTTTTT. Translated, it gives CASSFLTDGHGELFF.

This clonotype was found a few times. CDR3 coding DNA: TGTGCCAGCAGTTACGTAACAGGTCCTAACTATGGCTACACCTTC. This gives the protein CASSYVTGPNYGYTF. V and J are TRBV6-6 and TRBJ1-2, with D maybe TRBD1 (5 bases). The germline V gene has CDR1 MNHNY and CDR2 SVGAGI (reference sequence). The CDR3 extends over 15 amino acids. Trimming removed 2 bases from V and 0 bases from J, with 10 bases in between.

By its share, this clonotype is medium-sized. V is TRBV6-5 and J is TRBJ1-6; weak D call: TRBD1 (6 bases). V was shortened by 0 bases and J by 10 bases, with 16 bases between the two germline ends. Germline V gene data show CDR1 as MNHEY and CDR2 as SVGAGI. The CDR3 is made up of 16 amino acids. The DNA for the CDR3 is TGTGCCAGCAGTTACTCGAGAAACAGGGTAGGATCACCCCTCCACTTT. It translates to CASSYSRNRVGSPLHF.

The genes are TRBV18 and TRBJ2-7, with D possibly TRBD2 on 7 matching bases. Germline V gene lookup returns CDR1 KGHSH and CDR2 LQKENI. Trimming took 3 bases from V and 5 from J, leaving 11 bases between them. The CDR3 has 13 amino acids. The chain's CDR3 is CASSPQGGDEQYF. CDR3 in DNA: TGTGCCAGCTCACCCCAAGGGGGGGACGAGCAGTACTTC.

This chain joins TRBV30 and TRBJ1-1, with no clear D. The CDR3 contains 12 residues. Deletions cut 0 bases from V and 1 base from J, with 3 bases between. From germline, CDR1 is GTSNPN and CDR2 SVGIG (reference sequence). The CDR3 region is CAWSVGNTEAFF. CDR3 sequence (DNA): TGTGCCTGGAGTGTAGGGAACACTGAAGCTTTCTTT.

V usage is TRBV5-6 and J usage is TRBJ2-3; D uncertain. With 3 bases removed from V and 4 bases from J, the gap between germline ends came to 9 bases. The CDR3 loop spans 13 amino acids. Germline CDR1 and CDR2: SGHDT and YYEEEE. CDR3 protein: CASSSGPSDTQYF. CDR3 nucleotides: TGTGCCAGCAGCTCGGGCCCCTCAGATACGCAGTATTTT. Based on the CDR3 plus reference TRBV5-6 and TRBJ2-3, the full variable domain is DAGVTQSPTHLIKTRGQQVTLRCSPKSGHDTVSWYQQALGQGPQFIFQYYEEEERQRGNFPDRFSGHQFPNYSSELNVNALLLGDSALYLCASSSGPSDTQYFGPGTRLTVL.

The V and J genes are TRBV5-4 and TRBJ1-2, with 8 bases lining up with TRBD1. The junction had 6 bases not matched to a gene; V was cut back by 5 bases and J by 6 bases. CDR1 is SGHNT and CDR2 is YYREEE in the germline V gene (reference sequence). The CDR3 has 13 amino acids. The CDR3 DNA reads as TGTGCCAGCAGTCCTACAGGGGGGAATGGCTACACCTTC. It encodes CASSPTGGNGYTF. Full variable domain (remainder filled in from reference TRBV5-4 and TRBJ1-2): ETGVTQSPTHLIKTRGQQVTLRCSSQSGHNTVSWYQQALGQGPQFIFQYYREEENGRGNFPPRFSGLQFPNYSSELNVNALELDDSALYLCASSPTGGNGYTFGSGTRLTVV.

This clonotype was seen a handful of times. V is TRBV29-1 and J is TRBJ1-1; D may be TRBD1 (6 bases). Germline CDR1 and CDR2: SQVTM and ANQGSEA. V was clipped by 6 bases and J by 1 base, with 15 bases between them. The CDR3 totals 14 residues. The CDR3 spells CSVLLGGTNTEAFF. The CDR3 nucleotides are TGCAGCGTGCTCCTAGGGGGAACGAACACTGAAGCTTTCTTT.

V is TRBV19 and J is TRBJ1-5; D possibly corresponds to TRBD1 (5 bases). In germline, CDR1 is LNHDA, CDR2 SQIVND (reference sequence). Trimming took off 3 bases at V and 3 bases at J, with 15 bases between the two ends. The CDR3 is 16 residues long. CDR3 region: CASSILIGAPNQPQHF. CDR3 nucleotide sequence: TGTGCCAGTAGTATCCTTATCGGGGCCCCCAATCAGCCCCAGCATTTT. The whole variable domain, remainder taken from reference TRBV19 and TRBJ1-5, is DGGITQSPKYLFRKEGQNVTLSCEQNLNHDAMYWYRQDPGQGLRLIYYSQIVNDFQKGDIAEGYSVSREKKESFPLTVTSAQKNPTAFYLCASSILIGAPNQPQHFGDGTRLSIL.

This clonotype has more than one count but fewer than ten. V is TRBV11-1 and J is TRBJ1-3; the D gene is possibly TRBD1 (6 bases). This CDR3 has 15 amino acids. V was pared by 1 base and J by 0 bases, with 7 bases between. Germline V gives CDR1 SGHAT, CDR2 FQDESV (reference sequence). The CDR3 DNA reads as TGTGCCAGCAGCTTAGTGACAGGCTCTGGAAACACCATATATTTT. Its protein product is CASSLVTGSGNTIYF.

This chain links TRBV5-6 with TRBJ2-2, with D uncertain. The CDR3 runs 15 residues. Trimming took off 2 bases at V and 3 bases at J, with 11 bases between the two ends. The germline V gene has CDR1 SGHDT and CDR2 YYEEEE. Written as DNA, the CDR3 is TGTGCCAGCAGCTTCTCGGGCGGCGACACCGGGGAGCTGTTTTTT. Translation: CASSFSGGDTGELFF.

The CDR3, as DNA: TGTGCCATCAGGGAGACTAGCGGGGGTGGGGAGCAGTTCTTC. Its protein product is CAIRETSGGGEQFF. The chain employs TRBV10-3 and TRBJ2-1; 12 bases line up with TRBD2. CDR3 length: 14 amino acids. Germline assignment: CDR1 ENHRY and CDR2 SYGVKD. J was trimmed by 10 bases and V by 6 bases; bases with no gene match: 7.

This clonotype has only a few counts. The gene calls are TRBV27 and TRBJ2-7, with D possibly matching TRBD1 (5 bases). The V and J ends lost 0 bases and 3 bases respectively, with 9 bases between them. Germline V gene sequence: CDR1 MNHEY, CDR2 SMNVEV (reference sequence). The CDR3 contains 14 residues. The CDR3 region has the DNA TGTGCCAGCAGTTTATCGAGCAGGGACTACGAGCAGTACTTC. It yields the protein CASSLSSRDYEQYF.

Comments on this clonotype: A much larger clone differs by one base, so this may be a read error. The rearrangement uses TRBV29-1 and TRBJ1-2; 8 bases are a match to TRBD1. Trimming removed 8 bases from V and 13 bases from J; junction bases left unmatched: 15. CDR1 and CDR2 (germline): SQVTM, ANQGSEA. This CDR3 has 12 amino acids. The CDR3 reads CSPLRETGEVTF. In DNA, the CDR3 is TGCAGCCCATTACGAGAGACAGGGGAGGTCACCTTC.